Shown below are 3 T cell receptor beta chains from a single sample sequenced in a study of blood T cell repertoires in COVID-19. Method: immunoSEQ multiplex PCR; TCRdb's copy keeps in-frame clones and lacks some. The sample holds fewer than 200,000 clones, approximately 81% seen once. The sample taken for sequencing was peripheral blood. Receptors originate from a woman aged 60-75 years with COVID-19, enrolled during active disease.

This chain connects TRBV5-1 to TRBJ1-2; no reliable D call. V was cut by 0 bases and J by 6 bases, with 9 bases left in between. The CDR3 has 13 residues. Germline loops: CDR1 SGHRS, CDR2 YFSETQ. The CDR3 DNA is TGCGCCAGCAGCTTGGGAGGTTTTGATGGCTACACCTTC. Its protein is CASSLGGFDGYTF.

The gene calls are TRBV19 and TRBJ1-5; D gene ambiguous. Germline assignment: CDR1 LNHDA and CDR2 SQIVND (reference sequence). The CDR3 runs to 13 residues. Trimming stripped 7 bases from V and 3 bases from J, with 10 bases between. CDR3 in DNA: TGTGCCAGTAAGAGGGAACCCAATCAGCCCCAGCATTTT. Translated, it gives CASKREPNQPQHF.

CDR3 sequence reads: CASSLGGTGVTEAFF. The CDR3 DNA reads TGTGCCAGCAGCTTGGGGGGGACAGGGGTCACTGAAGCTTTCTTT. This chain joins TRBV5-6 and TRBJ1-1; 10 positions agree with TRBD1. Germline trimming cut 0 bases from V and 4 bases from J; bases unmatched to any gene: 3. Germline V gives CDR1 SGHDT, CDR2 YYEEEE. This CDR3 contains 15 residues.